This T cell receptor beta chain stems from a study of cytomegalovirus exposure and HLA in healthy donors. General study findings and limits: The later analysis indicated that the majority of CMV-associated TCR beta chains appeared HLA-restricted.

Regarding this clone: Its matching antigen is unknown.

The CDR3 consists of 15 residues. V was shortened by 5 bases and J by 0 bases, with 14 bases between the two germline ends. Germline loops: CDR1 SGHNT, CDR2 YYREEE (reference sequence). A multiplex PCR was run with 60 Vbeta primers and 13 Jbeta primers. Assay used: immunoSEQ multiplex PCR; TCRdb lists only in-frame clones, some missing. Among around 100,000 clones listed, roughly three quarters were seen once. The J gene is TRBJ2-5, the V gene TRBV5-4, with D perhaps TRBD2 (5 bases). The sample comprised PBMCs. This receptor was taken from a female donor in good health and CMV-seropositive. The CDR3, as DNA: TGTGCCAGCAGTTCTAGCCTTGGGTACCAAGAGACCCAGTACTTC. Translating gives CASSSSLGYQETQYF.